This T cell receptor beta chain was captured in a study of blood T cell repertoires in COVID-19. V was cut by 4 bases and J by 9 bases, with 10 bases left in between. Germline CDR1 and CDR2: SQVTM and ANQGSEA. The CDR3 has 11 residues. Study processing details: Reference gene primer amplification gave nucleated cell count estimates. Using immunoSEQ multiplex PCR, the repertoire was profiled, and TCRdb retains in-frame clones only, with some absent. The V and J calls and clone size come from that table; D and trimming were worked out from the DNA. The top ten clones hold more than 3% of a sample with 200,000 to 250,000 clones, 82% of them seen once.

J is TRBJ2-1 and V is TRBV29-1; no definite D call. Specimen: PBMCs or T cells enriched from blood (not recorded which). The origin of this receptor is a woman aged 60-75 years who had recovered from COVID-19. CDR3 nucleotide sequence: TGCAGCGTTGGAACTTGGGCTGAGCAGTTCTTC. It yields the protein CSVGTWAEQFF.